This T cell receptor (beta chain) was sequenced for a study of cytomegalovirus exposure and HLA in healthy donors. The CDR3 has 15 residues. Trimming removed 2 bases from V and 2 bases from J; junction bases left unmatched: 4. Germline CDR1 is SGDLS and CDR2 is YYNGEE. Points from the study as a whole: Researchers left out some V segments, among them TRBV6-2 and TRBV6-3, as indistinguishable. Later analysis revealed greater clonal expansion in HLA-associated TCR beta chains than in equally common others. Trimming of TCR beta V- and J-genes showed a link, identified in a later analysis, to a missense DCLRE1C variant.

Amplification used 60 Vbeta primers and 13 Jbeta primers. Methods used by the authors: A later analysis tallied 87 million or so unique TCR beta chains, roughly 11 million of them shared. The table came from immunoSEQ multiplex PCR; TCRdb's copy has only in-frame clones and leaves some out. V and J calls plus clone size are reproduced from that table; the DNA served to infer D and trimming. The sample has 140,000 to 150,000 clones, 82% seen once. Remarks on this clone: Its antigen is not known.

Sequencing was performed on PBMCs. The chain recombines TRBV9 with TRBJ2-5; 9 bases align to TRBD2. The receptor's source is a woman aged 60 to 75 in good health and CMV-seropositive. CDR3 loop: CASSVSGGLQETQYF. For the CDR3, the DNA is TGTGCCAGCAGCGTTAGCGGGGGACTGCAAGAGACCCAGTACTTC.